The 10 T cell receptor beta chains below come from one sample, sequenced in a study of T cell responses to AZD1222 COVID-19 vaccine. Profiling relied on immunoSEQ multiplex PCR, and the TCRdb table lists in-frame clones only, not all of them. The sample contains roughly 120,000 clones, more than 70% of which appear only once. This material consisted of peripheral blood, taken on day 0 of AZD1222 vaccination. The receptors originated from an adult in good health.

The V and J genes are TRBV7-8 and TRBJ2-1, with 13 bases that match TRBD2. V lost 2 bases, J lost 4 bases, and 5 bases stayed unmatched. Germline values: CDR1 SGHVS, CDR2 FQNEAQ. The CDR3 has 17 residues. CDR3 DNA: TGTGCCAGCAGCTTACCAGTGGGACTAGCGGGGTACAATGAGCAGTTCTTC. Translating it yields CASSLPVGLAGYNEQFF. The entire variable domain, with the rest obtained from reference TRBV7-8 and TRBJ2-1, is as follows: GAGVSQSPRYKVAKRGQDVALRCDPISGHVSLFWYQQALGQGPEFLTYFQNEAQLDKSGLPSDRFFAERPEGSVSTLKIQRTQQEDSAVYLCASSLPVGLAGYNEQFFGPGTRLTVL.

The CDR3 is CASTIGASHRFDGYTF. CDR3 nucleotide sequence: TGTGCCAGTACGATCGGCGCATCGCACCGCTTTGATGGCTACACCTTC. V usage is TRBV19 and J usage is TRBJ1-2; D not resolved. The ends were cut back, 7 bases at V and 6 bases at J, with 24 bases in the middle. Per germline, CDR1 LNHDA and CDR2 SQIVND (reference sequence). The CDR3 totals 16 residues.

The CDR3 DNA follows: TGCGCCAGCAGTGAGCCTTCTAGGGATACGCAGTATTTT. Translated, it gives CASSEPSRDTQYF. The rearrangement links TRBV10-1 to TRBJ2-3; D call uncertain. CDR3 length: 13 amino acids. Trimming removed 2 bases at V and 6 bases at J, with 9 bases between. Germline values: CDR1 WNHNN, CDR2 SYGVQD (reference sequence).

The chain is built from TRBV3-1 (or the pseudogene TRBV3-2) and TRBJ2-1; D ambiguous. The CDR3 is 15 amino acids. CDR1 and CDR2 from the germline V gene are LGHDT and YNNKEL (reference sequence). The ends were cut back, 1 base at V and 4 bases at J, with 11 bases in the middle. CDR3 protein: CASSQVGWDYNEQFF. In DNA form, the CDR3 reads TGTGCCAGCAGCCAAGTGGGGTGGGATTACAATGAGCAGTTCTTC.

The V and J genes are TRBV18 and TRBJ2-7; 10 nucleotides agree with TRBD1. V was pared by 2 bases and J by 5 bases, with 0 bases of the junction left unmatched. Germline V CDR1 and CDR2: KGHSH, LQKENI. CDR3 length: 13 residues. In DNA, the CDR3 is TGTGCCAGCTCACCAGGGACAGGGGACGAGCAGTACTTC. Its protein is CASSPGTGDEQYF.

The chain combines TRBV18 with TRBJ2-7; 7 bases map to TRBD1. V was clipped by 2 bases and J by 0 bases; unmatched bases: 13. The CDR3 consists of 18 residues. Germline CDR1 KGHSH, CDR2 LQKENI. The CDR3 loop reads CASSPGQDTLIYSYEQYF. The CDR3 coding sequence is TGTGCCAGCTCACCAGGACAGGATACCTTAATTTACTCCTACGAGCAGTACTTC.

The chain carries TRBV21-1 and TRBJ2-7; no DNA check was done on the table's D call, TRBD1. TRBV21-1 corresponds to a pseudogene. The CDR3 runs 14 residues. The CDR3 DNA reads as TGTGCCAGCAGCAAGTGGGGGCAGCCCTACGAGCAGTACTTC. It encodes CASSKWGQPYEQYF.

The chain has TRBV11-2 and TRBJ1-4; possibly TRBD1 for D (6 bases). The CDR3 has 16 amino acids. In germline, CDR1 is SGHAT, CDR2 FQNNGV. Trimming stripped 5 bases from V and 8 bases from J, with 21 bases between. The CDR3 DNA reads as TGTGCCAGCAGCCGCGGGAAGGGGGAAAGATCCGAAAAACTGTTTTTT. Amino acid sequence: CASSRGKGERSEKLFF.

In this sample, this clone turned up a few times. The chain links TRBV7-2 to TRBJ1-5, with D unresolved. CDR3 length equals 15 residues. V was cut by 1 base and J by 7 bases, with 14 bases left in between. Germline lookup yields CDR1 SGHTA and CDR2 FQGNSA. The CDR3 DNA reads TGTGCCAGCAGCTTAGTGGCAGGCCCCAAACAGCCCCAGCATTTT. Translated, it gives CASSLVAGPKQPQHF. Complete variable domain (other parts from reference TRBV7-2 and TRBJ1-5): GAGVSQSPSNKVTEKGKDVELRCDPISGHTALYWYRQSLGQGLEFLIYFQGNSAPDKSGLPSDRFSAERTGGSVSTLTIQRTQQEDSAVYLCASSLVAGPKQPQHFGDGTRLSIL.

The rearrangement uses TRBV3-1 (or the pseudogene TRBV3-2) and TRBJ2-1; 13 nucleotides agree with TRBD2. With V trimmed by 1 base and J by 15 bases, 6 bases remained unmatched. Germline assignment: CDR1 LGHDT and CDR2 YNNKEL (reference sequence). CDR3 length: 14 amino acids. The CDR3 loop is CASSQGLAGGGAFF. CDR3 nucleotides: TGTGCCAGCAGCCAAGGACTAGCGGGGGGCGGTGCGTTCTTC.